This T cell receptor (beta chain) was recorded in a study of blood T cell repertoires in COVID-19 (TCRdb year 2020). At the level of the whole study: The collaborator samples originated in the United States, Italy and Spain and spanned the acute and convalescent phases of COVID-19. HLA class I and class II types, where available, came from metadata supplied by the sample provider rather than from assay-based typing. Subjects who had been exposed to COVID-19, were actively infected with it, or had recovered from it provided the deeply sampled blood TCRbeta repertoires that made up the dataset. The material from the prospective study consisted of cDNA or gDNA derived from T cells, B-cell-depleted T cells, or PBMCs. The repertoires were made available in a free public database intended to serve as a resource for research on the immune response to SARS-CoV-2. Samples were obtained from the ongoing ImmuneRACE study (first 160 participants) and from over 1,000 subjects provided by 6 global collaborators. Nearly every sample came with metadata listing a de-identified subject ID, COVID-19 status, age in years and sex. Paper-wide results and their limitations: Clinical and demographic metadata were provided uncurated, with the amount varying by source and participant.

CDR1 SEHNR and CDR2 FQNEAQ were looked up in the germline V gene (reference sequence). V drops 2 bases and J drops 8 bases, leaving 6 bases in between. The CDR3 measures 11 amino acids from cysteine to phenylalanine. CDR3 DNA is the only sequence kept; it has 33 bases, read in frame from the first base. For this clone: Its antigen is still unknown. Per-nucleotide qualities are absent, and no much larger clonotype sits a single base away.

The immunoSEQ Assay, a bias-controlled multiplex PCR, was used to amplify TCRbeta CDR3 regions from genomic DNA. The paper's data handling went like this. Within the assay, amplification of reference gene primers was used to estimate how many nucleated cells each sample contained. Sequence reads were collapsed and filtered to measure the absolute abundance of every unique TCRbeta CDR3 rearrangement. For each sample, productive Simpson clonality was calculated as the square root of Simpson's diversity index over productive rearrangements. TCRdb obtained this table from immuneACCESS and retained in-frame rearrangements with V and J assigned. These tables miss some clones; where compared with another copy, unresolved V genes account for less than half of the shortfall, and the remainder is unexplained. The DNA was the basis for D and trimming; V, J and clone size are from that table. Here the sample has fewer than 250,000 clones; around 84% occur a single time. The top ten constitute 6.8% of the sample.

Participants in the prospective study were aged roughly 18 to 90 years, lived in some 24 United States geographic areas, and enrolled through a virtual design. In the prospective study, cohorts were assigned on the basis of participant-reported clinical history obtained from a screening survey and a study questionnaire. ImmuneRACE Cohort 3 recovered participants were defined by two consecutive negative NP/OP PCR tests, healthcare professional clearance, or symptom resolution. Each participant in the prospective study had whole blood, serum and a nasopharyngeal or oropharyngeal swab collected by mobile phlebotomists. Prospective study participants could optionally give additional blood draws and questionnaires over an approximately two-month period. Prospective study blood samples were shipped either frozen or at room temperature before DNA extraction.

The receptor's source is a woman in her thirties or forties who had recovered from COVID-19. Recombination linked TRBV7-9 to TRBJ1-1; no D gene can be assigned with confidence. Sequencing was done on a sample of PBMCs or T cells enriched from blood (not recorded which). The CDR3 sequence is CASSLIMEAFF. The DNA sequence reads TGTGCCAGCAGCTTAATAATGGAAGCTTTCTTT.